This TCR beta chain was sequenced in a study of beta chain features in type 1 diabetes. The isolated RNA, all of it, was reverse transcribed, so expressed TCRB transcripts were what got sequenced. Sequencing was performed with immunoSEQ multiplex PCR; in TCRdb, only in-frame clones are kept and a portion is missing. This table holds hundreds of thousands of clones, less than 20% found once. Stem cell-like memory, regulatory, central memory and naive CD4+ cells were sorted via CD45RO/CCR7/CD25/CD127/CD95/CD27. Study-wide findings and caveats: It was among patients, rather than healthy donors, that naive, central memory and Treg TCRB repertoires appeared more similar.

Trimming shortened V by 4 bases and J by 0 bases, and 13 bases separated the two germline ends. Germline CDR1 is ENHRY and CDR2 is SYGVKD. This CDR3 has 16 amino acids. Concerning this clone itself: Its antigen is not known.

The sequence derives from a man between 18 and 35 years old in good health. The sample consisted of naive CD4+ T cells from blood. This chain connects TRBV10-3 to TRBJ2-1; D gene ambiguous. In DNA, the CDR3 is TGTGCCATCAGTGTAAAGGGCACTGACTCCTACAATGAGCAGTTCTTC. Translated: CAISVKGTDSYNEQFF.